Listed here are 19 T cell receptor beta chains from one sample, sequenced in a study of CD8+ T cells in alopecia areata. Treatment in this sample: oral pan-JAK inhibitor, 5-10 mg twice daily. RNA extraction was followed by reverse transcription into cDNA, which acted as the sequencing template. Clones were read by immunoSEQ multiplex PCR, and TCRdb kept only the in-frame ones, dropping some. Among 90,000 or so clones listed, roughly two fifths were seen once. This material consisted of CD8+ T cells sorted from blood, taken at week 24, from a patient treated with tofacitinib. The receptors shown here come from a human donor with alopecia areata.

The table lists this clone with a few counts. The junction and the germline gene differ at one end; a read error may be behind it. This rearrangement joins TRBV29-1 to TRBJ2-1, with D tentatively TRBD2 (6 bases). The CDR3 is made up of 12 amino acids. CDR1 and CDR2 from the germline V gene are SQVTM and ANQGSEA. CDR3 sequence (DNA): TGCAGCGTTGAATATGGGGGGTCTGGAGGGGTCTTC. Protein sequence: CSVEYGGSGGVF.

This clone occurred a few times. The chain is built from TRBV30 and TRBJ2-7, with unresolved D. This CDR3 comprises 11 residues. V was clipped by 1 base and J by 4 bases, with 5 bases between them. The V gene's germline CDR1 is GTSNPN and CDR2 SVGIG (reference sequence). The DNA of the CDR3 is TGTGCCTGGAGTGAAAGTTACGAGCAGTACTTC. Encoded protein: CAWSESYEQYF. The full variable domain, rest sourced from reference TRBV30 and TRBJ2-7, is SQTIHQWPATLVQPVGSPLSLECTVEGTSNPNLYWYRQAAGRGLQLLFYSVGIGQISSEVPQNLSASRPQDRQFILSSKKLLLSDSGFYLCAWSESYEQYFGPGTRLTVT.

In its sample, this clone was seen a few times. The gene calls are TRBV6-5 and TRBJ2-3; TRBD1 is a possible D gene (5 bases). The CDR3 has 16 amino acids. Germline assignment: CDR1 MNHEY and CDR2 SVGAGI. Trimming cost V 1 base and J 0 bases, with 11 bases left between them. CDR3 protein: CASSYWIGASTDTQYF. CDR3 sequence (DNA): TGTGCCAGCAGTTACTGGATAGGGGCGAGCACAGATACGCAGTATTTT.

This clone was observed a few times. The chain joins TRBV4-1 to TRBJ2-7; 7 nucleotides match TRBD1. Trimming at V came to 3 bases and at J to 0 bases, leaving 5 bases not matched to a gene. The germline V gene has CDR1 MGHRA and CDR2 YSYEKL. This CDR3 spans 15 amino acids. CDR3 bases: TGCGCCAGCAGCCAGCAGACAGGGATCTCCTACGAGCAGTACTTC. Its translation is CASSQQTGISYEQYF.

The CDR3 here is CASSLAITINTGELFF. In DNA, the CDR3 is TGTGCCAGCAGCTTGGCTATCACAATAAACACCGGGGAGCTGTTTTTT. The chain couples TRBV11-2 to TRBJ2-2; D is undetermined. V was clipped by 3 bases and J by 2 bases, with 13 bases between them. This CDR3 spans 16 amino acids. Per the germline V gene, CDR1 is SGHAT and CDR2 is FQNNGV.

V usage is TRBV6-5 and J usage is TRBJ2-7; weak D call: TRBD1 (6 bases). Germline V lookup: CDR1 MNHEY, CDR2 SVGAGI. The CDR3 is 13 residues long. The germline V and J ends were trimmed by 5 bases and 6 bases, with 14 bases remaining between them. CDR3 in amino acids: CASSTSGVGEQYF. Written as DNA, the CDR3 is TGTGCCAGCAGTACCTCAGGGGTTGGCGAGCAGTACTTC.

This clone was seen only a few times. CDR3 sequence (DNA): TGTGCCGGCACTGGCGGGAGGGGCAATGAGCAGTTCTTC. It encodes CAGTGGRGNEQFF. The V gene is TRBV2, the J gene TRBJ2-1, with 9 bases matching TRBD2. The J segment lost 6 bases and the V segment lost 11 bases, leaving 8 bases of the junction unmatched. CDR3 length: 13 amino acids. CDR1 and CDR2 (germline): SNHLY, FYNNEI.

This clone was counted once. The rearrangement joins TRBV2 to TRBJ2-3; D possibly corresponds to TRBD2 (6 bases). Germline V gene sequence: CDR1 SNHLY, CDR2 FYNNEI. CDR3 length: 15 residues. V was shortened by 6 bases and J by 1 base, with 14 bases between the two germline ends. CDR3 nucleotide sequence: TGTGCCAGCAGCCTCCTAGCGACGGGCACAGATACGCAGTATTTT. Protein: CASSLLATGTDTQYF.

The gene calls are TRBV6-1 and TRBJ2-7, with TRBD1 as a possible D gene (5 bases). Germline V CDR1 and CDR2: MNHNS, SASEGT. CDR3 length: 14 amino acids. Trimming removed 2 bases from V and 3 bases from J, with 11 bases in between. CDR3: CASSEIGADYEQYF. CDR3 nucleotides: TGTGCCAGCAGTGAAATAGGGGCGGACTACGAGCAGTACTTC.

For the CDR3, the DNA is TGCAGCGGGAAGGGACTAGTTGGTTTCAATGAGCAGTTCTTC. Residues: CSGKGLVGFNEQFF. The V call is TRBV29-1, the J call TRBJ2-1, with TRBD2 matching 8 bases. The CDR3 contains 14 residues. Germline V CDR1 and CDR2: SQVTM, ANQGSEA. V was clipped by 7 bases and J by 6 bases; unmatched bases: 11.

V usage is TRBV28 and J usage is TRBJ1-5; D is unresolved. The CDR3 is made up of 14 amino acids. Trimming took 6 bases from V and 0 from J, leaving 9 bases between them. Germline-derived CDR1 and CDR2 are MDHEN and SYDVKM. The CDR3 DNA is TGTGCCAGCAGCAAGGGATATAGCAATCAGCCCCAGCATTTT. This gives the protein CASSKGYSNQPQHF.

This clone was recorded a few times. Other DNA sequences in the same sample also yield this CDR3. V gene TRBV29-1 combines with J gene TRBJ2-7; 8 bases fit TRBD1. The CDR3 length is 13 residues. The J segment lost 3 bases and the V segment lost 3 bases, leaving 4 bases of the junction unmatched. Germline loops: CDR1 SQVTM, CDR2 ANQGSEA. The CDR3 nucleotides read TGCAGCGTTGAGGGACAGGACAGCTACGAGCAGTACTTC. Encoded protein: CSVEGQDSYEQYF.

This clone was counted between two and nine times. The chain links TRBV29-1 to TRBJ2-2, with TRBD1 identical over 8 bases. V dropped 6 bases and J dropped 1; count of bases not matched to a gene: 4. The CDR3 has 14 residues. Germline values: CDR1 SQVTM, CDR2 ANQGSEA. CDR3 sequence: CSVAGTGNTGELFF. The CDR3 DNA reads as TGCAGCGTAGCCGGGACAGGGAACACCGGGGAGCTGTTTTTT.

This clone was picked up a small number of times. The V gene is TRBV19, the J gene TRBJ2-1; 13 bases align to TRBD2. Germline V gene sequence: CDR1 LNHDA, CDR2 SQIVND (reference sequence). The CDR3 loop spans 16 amino acids. J lost 3 bases, V lost 5 bases, and 4 bases had no gene match. CDR3 DNA: TGTGCCAGTAGTCCAAGACTAGCGGGAGGCTACAATGAGCAGTTCTTC. This translates into CASSPRLAGGYNEQFF.

This clone was seen just once. The chain carries TRBV5-4 and TRBJ2-7; D possibly corresponds to TRBD2 (8 bases). The CDR3 contains 15 residues. Germline V lookup: CDR1 SGHNT, CDR2 YYREEE (reference sequence). V gave up 3 bases and J gave up 5 bases, with 18 bases separating them. CDR3 protein: CASSSLGRGLDEQYF. The CDR3 DNA reads TGTGCCAGCAGCTCCCTCGGGAGGGGGCTCGACGAGCAGTACTTC.

The chain is built from TRBV30 and TRBJ2-5; D ambiguous. V lost 2 bases and J 2 bases, leaving 6 bases between the germline ends. The CDR3 covers 12 residues. Germline V gene data show CDR1 as GTSNPN and CDR2 as SVGIG (reference sequence). In DNA form, the CDR3 reads TGTGCCTGGAGTTACAGTCAAGAGACCCAGTACTTC. Translation gives CAWSYSQETQYF.

The chain is built from TRBV7-6 and TRBJ2-1; 7 bases agree with TRBD2. Per germline, CDR1 SGHVS and CDR2 FNYEAQ. This CDR3 contains 15 residues. V was clipped by 3 bases and J by 8 bases; unmatched bases: 10. CDR3 in DNA: TGTGCCAGCAGCTTTCTAGCGGCCCCAAGCTATGAGCAGTTCTTC. Protein product: CASSFLAAPSYEQFF.

This clone has more than one count but fewer than ten. This chain connects TRBV7-8 to TRBJ2-1, with 9 positions matching TRBD2. Germline V gene lookup returns CDR1 SGHVS and CDR2 FQNEAQ. Trimming took 3 bases from V and 0 from J; bases not matched to a gene: 3. The CDR3 has 16 amino acids. CDR3 DNA: TGTGCCAGCAGCTTCCTAGCGGGACCCTCCTACAATGAGCAGTTCTTC. Translated, it gives CASSFLAGPSYNEQFF.

This chain connects TRBV29-1 to TRBJ1-5; maybe TRBD1 (6 bases). V was clipped by 7 bases and J by 5 bases, with 15 bases between them. CDR3 length: 13 residues. Germline loops: CDR1 SQVTM, CDR2 ANQGSEA. The CDR3 DNA reads as TGCAGCGAGGGGGGGACTCCCCATCAGCCCCAGCATTTT. Protein product: CSEGGTPHQPQHF.